The present entry profiles one T cell receptor (beta chain) with its context. The CDR3 is 13 amino acids. Per the germline V gene, CDR1 is LGHNT and CDR2 is FRNRAP. Between the trimmed V and J ends, which lost 6 bases and 12 bases, there was a span of 17 bases. The sample is drawn from a study of blood T cell repertoires in COVID-19. Produced via immunoSEQ multiplex PCR; TCRdb's table is partial and in-frame only. The table lists about 220,000 clones, around 80% of them singletons. The specimen sequenced was peripheral blood. V and J are TRBV12-5 and TRBJ2-2, with a possible D match to TRBD2 (6 bases). The clonotype comes from a man in his forties or fifties who had recovered from COVID-19. The CDR3 DNA sequence: TGTGCTAGTGGCCGAAATTCGGGGGAAAAGCTGTTTTTT. Its translation is CASGRNSGEKLFF.